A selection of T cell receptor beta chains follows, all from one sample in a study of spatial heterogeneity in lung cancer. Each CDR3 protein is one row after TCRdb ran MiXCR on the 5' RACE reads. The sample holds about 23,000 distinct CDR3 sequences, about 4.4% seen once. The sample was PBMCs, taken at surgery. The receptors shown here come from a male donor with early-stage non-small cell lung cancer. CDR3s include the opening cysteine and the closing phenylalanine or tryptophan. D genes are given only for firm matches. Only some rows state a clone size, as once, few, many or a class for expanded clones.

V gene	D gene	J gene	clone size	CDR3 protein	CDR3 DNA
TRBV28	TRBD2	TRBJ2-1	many	CASSPWAGLAQNEQFF	TGTGCCAGCAGCCCCTGGGCGGGACTAGCGCAAAATGAGCAGTTCTTC
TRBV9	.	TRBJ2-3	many	CASSVEAHGRTDTQYF	TGTGCCAGCAGCGTAGAGGCACACGGTCGCACAGATACGCAGTATTTT
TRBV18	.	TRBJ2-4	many	CASSETGLGNIQYF	TGTGCCAGCTCAGAAACAGGATTGGGGAACATTCAGTACTTC
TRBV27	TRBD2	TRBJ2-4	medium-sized	CASSFLAGEGIQYF	TGTGCCAGCAGTTTTCTAGCGGGGGAGGGCATTCAGTACTTC
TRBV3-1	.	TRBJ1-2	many	CASSPRRRTRYTF	TGTGCCAGCAGCCCCAGGCGCCGGACCCGCTACACCTTC
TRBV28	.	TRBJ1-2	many	CASSLPRQADYGYTF	TGTGCCAGCAGTTTACCTCGACAGGCAGACTATGGCTACACCTTC
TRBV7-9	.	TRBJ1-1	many	CASSFRGLTEAFF	TGTGCCAGCAGCTTCAGGGGATTGACTGAAGCTTTCTTT
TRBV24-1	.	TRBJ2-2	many	CATSGQVKAGELFF	TGTGCCACCAGTGGGCAGGTGAAGGCCGGGGAGCTGTTTTTT
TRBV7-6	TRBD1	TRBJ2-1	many	CASSLVGTGGWNEQFF	TGTGCCAGCAGCTTAGTTGGGACAGGGGGCTGGAATGAGCAGTTCTTC
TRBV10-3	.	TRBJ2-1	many	CAISPGANEQFF	TGTGCCATCAGCCCAGGGGCCAATGAGCAGTTCTTC
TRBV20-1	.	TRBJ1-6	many	CSTQTGSYNSPLHF	TGCAGTACTCAGACGGGCTCCTATAATTCACCCCTCCACTTT
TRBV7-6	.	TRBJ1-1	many	CASSRNRGVEAFF	TGTGCCAGCAGCCGAAACCGGGGCGTAGAAGCTTTCTTT
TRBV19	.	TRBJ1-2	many	CASSPQAASYGYTF	TGTGCCAGTAGCCCCCAGGCAGCCTCCTATGGCTACACCTTC
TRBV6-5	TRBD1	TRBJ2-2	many	CASSPDRGNTGELFF	TGTGCCAGCAGCCCTGACAGGGGGAATACCGGGGAGCTGTTTTTT
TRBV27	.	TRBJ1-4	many	CASSSRRGNEKLFF	TGTGCCAGCAGTTCCCGACGGGGTAATGAAAAACTGTTTTTT
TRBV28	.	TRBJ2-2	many	CASSLPTGYTGELFF	TGTGCCAGCAGTTTACCCACAGGGTACACCGGGGAGCTGTTTTTT
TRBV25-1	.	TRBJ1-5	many	CASSDPFSNQPQHF	TGTGCCAGCAGTGACCCTTTTAGCAATCAGCCCCAGCATTTT
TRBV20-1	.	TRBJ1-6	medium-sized	CSARDRTKAGSPLHF	TGCAGTGCTAGAGATCGGACCAAGGCGGGTTCACCCCTCCACTTT
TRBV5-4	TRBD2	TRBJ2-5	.	CASSPGTSGLQETQYF	TGTGCCAGCAGCCCCGGGACTAGCGGGCTTCAAGAGACCCAGTACTTC
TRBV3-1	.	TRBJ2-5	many	CASSRGYEEETQYF	TGTGCCAGCAGCCGAGGCTACGAAGAAGAGACCCAGTACTTC
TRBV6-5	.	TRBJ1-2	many	CAVVTRIGYTF	TGTGCCGTCGTCACCCGTATCGGCTACACCTTC
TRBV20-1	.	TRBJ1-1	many	CSAPEIQGAFF	TGCAGTGCCCCAGAGATACAGGGAGCTTTCTTT
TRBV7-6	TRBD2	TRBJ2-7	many	CASSFLAGGLEQYF	TGTGCCAGCAGCTTCCTGGCGGGGGGCCTCGAGCAGTACTTC
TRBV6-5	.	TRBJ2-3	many	CASSSLPFPSTDTQYF	TGTGCCAGCAGTTCCCTACCGTTTCCTAGCACAGATACGCAGTATTTT
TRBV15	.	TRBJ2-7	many	CATSRDLAGTYEQYF	TGTGCCACCAGCAGAGATCTAGCCGGCACCTACGAGCAGTACTTC
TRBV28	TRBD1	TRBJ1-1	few	CASSLQGAQGEAFF	TGTGCCAGCAGCCTCCAGGGGGCGCAGGGTGAAGCTTTCTTT
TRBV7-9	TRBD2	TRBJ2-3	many	CASSFGAGDTDTQYF	TGTGCCAGCAGCTTTGGTGCGGGGGACACAGATACGCAGTATTTT
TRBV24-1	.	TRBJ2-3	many	CATSDSRHRTDTQYF	TGTGCCACCAGTGACTCCCGACACCGCACAGATACGCAGTATTTT
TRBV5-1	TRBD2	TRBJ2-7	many	CASSPTSGRIYEQYF	TGCGCCAGCAGCCCCACTAGCGGGAGAATCTACGAGCAGTACTTC
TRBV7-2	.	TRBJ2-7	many	CASSHALSSYEQYF	TGTGCCAGCAGCCACGCTCTAAGCTCCTACGAGCAGTACTTC
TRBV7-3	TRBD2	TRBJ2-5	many	CASSPGLAGAETQYF	TGTGCCAGCAGCCCGGGACTAGCGGGGGCAGAGACCCAGTACTTC
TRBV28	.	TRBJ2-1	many	CASSLLGEQFF	TGTGCCAGCAGTTTATTAGGTGAGCAGTTCTTC
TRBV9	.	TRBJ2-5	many	CASSGIERGETQYF	TGTGCCAGCAGTGGGATAGAGCGTGGAGAGACCCAGTACTTC
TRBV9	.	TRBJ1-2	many	CASSPPGAGNYGYTF	TGTGCCAGCAGCCCCCCGGGGGCCGGTAACTATGGCTACACCTTC
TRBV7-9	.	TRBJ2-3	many	CASSLRGTQYF	TGTGCCAGCAGCCTAAGGGGGACGCAGTATTTT
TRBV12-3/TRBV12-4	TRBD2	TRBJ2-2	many	CASSGTSGTGELFF	TGTGCCAGCAGCGGGACTAGCGGGACCGGGGAGCTGTTTTTT
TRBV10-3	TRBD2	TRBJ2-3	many	CASSPGLAGGRKTDTQYF	TGTGCCTCCTCGCCGGGACTAGCGGGGGGCCGCAAGACAGATACGCAGTATTTT
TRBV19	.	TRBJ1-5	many	CASSRLLDSSNQPQHF	TGTGCCAGTAGTCGACTCCTCGACAGTAGCAATCAGCCCCAGCATTTT
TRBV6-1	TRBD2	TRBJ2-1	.	CASSEGGDSGSWYNEQFF	TGTGCCAGCAGTGAAGGTGGGGATAGCGGGAGTTGGTACAATGAGCAGTTCTTC
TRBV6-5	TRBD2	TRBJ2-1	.	CASSYRVAGDNEQFF	TGTGCCAGCAGTTACCGGGTAGCGGGGGACAATGAGCAGTTCTTC
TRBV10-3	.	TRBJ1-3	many	CAIRQPSGNTIYF	TGTGCCATCAGACAGCCCTCTGGAAACACCATATATTTT
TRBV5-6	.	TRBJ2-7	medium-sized	CASSLVDAYEQYF	TGTGCCAGCAGCTTGGTTGATGCCTACGAGCAGTACTTC
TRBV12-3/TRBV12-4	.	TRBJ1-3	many	CASSFRGTSGNTIYF	TGTGCCAGCAGTTTTCGGGGAACCTCTGGAAACACCATATATTTT
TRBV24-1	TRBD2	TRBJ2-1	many	CATSQGEGEQFF	TGTGCCACTTCTCAAGGGGAGGGCGAGCAGTTCTTC
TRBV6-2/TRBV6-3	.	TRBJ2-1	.	CASSYTDVGNEQFF	TGTGCCAGCAGTTACACGGACGTAGGCAATGAGCAGTTCTTC
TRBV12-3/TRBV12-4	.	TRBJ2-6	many	CASTSGGSPGANVLTF	TGTGCCAGCACGTCCGGGGGCTCCCCTGGGGCCAACGTCCTGACTTTC
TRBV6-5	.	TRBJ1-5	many	CASSLRTVGGRENQPQHF	TGTGCCAGCAGTTTAAGAACAGTTGGGGGTCGAGAAAATCAGCCCCAGCATTTT
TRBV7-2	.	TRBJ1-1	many	CASSLNGGMTEAFF	TGTGCCAGCAGCCTAAACGGGGGCATGACTGAAGCTTTCTTT
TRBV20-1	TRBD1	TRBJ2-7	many	CSARDADPSTGLLYEQYF	TGCAGTGCTAGAGATGCAGATCCATCGACAGGGCTGCTCTACGAGCAGTACTTC
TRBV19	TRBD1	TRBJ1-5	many	CASSTRDSSNQPQHF	TGTGCCAGTAGTACACGGGACAGCTCAAATCAGCCCCAGCATTTT
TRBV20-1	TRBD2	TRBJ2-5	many	CSAPNRGTSAQETQYF	TGCAGTGCACCGAATCGGGGTACTAGCGCACAAGAGACCCAGTACTTC
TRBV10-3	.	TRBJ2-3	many	CAISELGPTDTQYF	TGTGCCATCAGTGAGTTAGGGCCCACAGATACGCAGTATTTT
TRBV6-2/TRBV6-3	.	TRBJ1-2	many	CASSYTHREGYTF	TGTGCCAGCAGTTATACTCACAGGGAGGGCTACACCTTC
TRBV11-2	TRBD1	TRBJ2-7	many	CASSFPGQGVYEQYF	TGTGCCAGCAGCTTTCCGGGACAGGGGGTCTACGAGCAGTACTTC
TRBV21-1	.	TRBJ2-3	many	CASSPGTDTQYF	TGTGCCAGCAGCCCGGGCACAGATACGCAGTATTTT
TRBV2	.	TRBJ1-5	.	CASVQGINQPQHF	TGTGCCAGCGTACAGGGAATTAATCAGCCCCAGCATTTT
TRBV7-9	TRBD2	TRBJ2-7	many	CASSQLAVSYEQYF	TGTGCCAGCAGCCAACTAGCGGTCTCCTACGAGCAGTACTTC
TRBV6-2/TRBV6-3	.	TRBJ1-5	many	CASSYGTAGIQPQHF	TGTGCCAGCAGTTACGGGACCGCAGGGATACAGCCCCAGCATTTT
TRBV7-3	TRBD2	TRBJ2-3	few	CASSSLAGTDTQYF	TGTGCCAGCAGCTCGCTAGCGGGAACAGATACGCAGTATTTT
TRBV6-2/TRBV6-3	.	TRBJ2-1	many	CASNSAGTPRNEQFF	TGTGCCAGCAACTCTGCCGGGACCCCGCGGAATGAGCAGTTCTTC